These 9 T cell receptor beta chains were all obtained from the same sample, sequenced in a study of CD8 T cells in ankylosing spondylitis. Points from the study as a whole: Seemingly distinctive of ankylosing spondylitis blood was a TCR beta motif formed by eight highly homologous variants.

Their cognate antigens are unknown. TCRdb re-called the 5' RACE reads with MiXCR, one entry per CDR3 protein. Seen here are 500,000 or so distinct CDR3 sequences, roughly 5.2% observed once, and the top ten hold under 4.5%. Source material: blood, either unsorted or a sorted T cell fraction (not recorded which). All receptors derive from a male donor with ankylosing spondylitis.

The chain has TRBV7-9 and TRBJ1-5; D remains unclear. V was shortened by 5 bases and J by 0 bases, with 14 bases between the two germline ends. Germline CDR1 is SEHNR and CDR2 is FQNEAQ (reference sequence). The CDR3 sequence is 16 residues long. CDR3 in amino acids: CASSLDDWYSNQPQHF. CDR3 coding DNA: TGTGCCAGCAGCCTGGACGATTGGTATAGCAATCAGCCCCAGCATTTT.

Ten or more counts support this clonotype. The V gene is TRBV5-6, the J gene TRBJ1-5, with unresolved D. Germline CDR1 and CDR2: SGHDT and YYEEEE. This CDR3 comprises 12 residues. V lost 0 bases and J lost 7, with 5 bases in between. The DNA for the CDR3 is TGTGCCAGCAGCTTGGGAGAACAGCCCCAGCATTTT. Protein product: CASSLGEQPQHF.

This clonotype showed up many times. The V gene is TRBV20-1, the J gene TRBJ2-1; D is unclear. The CDR3 runs to 13 residues. Germline-derived CDR1 and CDR2 are DFQATT and SNEGSKA (reference sequence). V lost 3 bases, J lost 6 bases, and 12 bases lay in between. This CDR3 reads CSARPYWANEQFF. In DNA form, the CDR3 reads TGCAGTGCTAGGCCCTATTGGGCCAATGAGCAGTTCTTC.

The chain recombines TRBV5-1 with TRBJ2-6; D possibly uses TRBD1 or TRBD2 (5 bases each). This CDR3 spans 16 amino acids. Germline lookup yields CDR1 SGHRS and CDR2 YFSETQ. Trimming shortened V by 5 bases and J by 0 bases, and 12 bases separated the two germline ends. The CDR3: CASRPGPSSGANVLTF. The CDR3 DNA sequence: TGCGCCAGCAGGCCGGGGCCGAGCTCTGGGGCCAACGTCCTGACTTTC.

This clonotype showed up many times. The genes are TRBV3-1 and TRBJ1-4; no definite D call. V was shortened by 1 base and J by 7 bases, with 7 bases between the two germline ends. CDR3 length: 13 residues. CDR1 and CDR2 from the germline V gene are LGHDT and YNNKEL (reference sequence). CDR3 sequence: CASSQGIAEKLFF. CDR3 in DNA: TGTGCCAGCAGCCAAGGTATCGCTGAAAAACTGTTTTTT.

This clonotype was observed many times. The chain carries TRBV29-1 and TRBJ1-3, with D hard to call. Germline CDR1 is SQVTM and CDR2 is ANQGSEA. With 3 bases removed from V and 0 bases from J, the gap between germline ends came to 15 bases. CDR3 size: 16 residues. DNA of the CDR3: TGCAGCGTTGAGAGGGCCGGAATACGCTCTGGAAACACCATATATTTT. This codes for CSVERAGIRSGNTIYF.

The chain is built from TRBV29-1 and TRBJ2-1, with 7 positions matching TRBD1. Trimming cost V 5 bases and J 9 bases; bases outside gene matches: 13. CDR3 length: 14 residues. CDR1 is SQVTM, CDR2 ANQGSEA, per germline. As DNA, the CDR3 is TGCAGCGTTCAAAGACAGGGTGGAATTGGTGAGCAGTTCTTC. It translates to CSVQRQGGIGEQFF.

This clonotype was seen ten or more times. The V and J genes are TRBV5-1 and TRBJ2-3; 7 nucleotides match TRBD2. The junction had 3 bases not matched to a gene; V was cut back by 3 bases and J by 2 bases. Germline CDR1 is SGHRS and CDR2 is YFSETQ. The length of the CDR3 is 14 residues. DNA of the CDR3: TGCGCCAGCAGCTATGGACTAGTCACAGATACGCAGTATTTT. Residues: CASSYGLVTDTQYF.

Many counts were recorded for this clonotype. The chain uses TRBV5-1 and TRBJ1-5; D gene ambiguous. V dropped 0 bases and J dropped 6 bases, with 13 bases sitting between them. This CDR3 has 15 residues. Per the germline V gene, CDR1 is SGHRS and CDR2 is YFSETQ. This chain's CDR3 is CASSLGETTSQPQHF. The CDR3 coding sequence is TGCGCCAGCAGCTTGGGCGAAACAACAAGTCAGCCCCAGCATTTT.